This TCR beta chain derives from a study of STAT3 mutations in large granular lymphocyte leukemia. Study-level information: Over half of T-LGLL patients had one or more immunosuppressive regimens. Study-level results: Every T-cell large granular lymphocyte leukemia patient had at least one immunodominant TCR beta clonotype. A small but highly pathogenic clone may have been missed.

Sequencing used immunoSEQ multiplex PCR; TCRdb keeps in-frame clones, though not all of them. The sample records about 13,000 clones, under 95% being singletons. V was pared by 4 bases and J by 4 bases, with 17 bases between. This CDR3 comprises 15 residues. In germline, CDR1 is SGHAT, CDR2 FQDESV (reference sequence). About this clone: Its antigen is currently unknown.

This chain uses TRBV11-1 with TRBJ2-7; D is perhaps TRBD2 (6 bases). This receptor was taken from a man aged 35 to 55 with T-cell large granular lymphocyte leukemia. Some clones in this sample may be carry-over from other donors' samples. The specimen was peripheral blood mononuclear cells. Here the CDR3 reads CASSYPGQGGYEQYF. CDR3 sequence (DNA): TGTGCCAGCAGCTACCCGGGGCAGGGAGGTTACGAGCAGTACTTC.